This entry is about one T cell receptor beta chain. The data were taken from a study of cytomegalovirus exposure and HLA in healthy donors. TCRdb's table, derived via immunoSEQ multiplex PCR, lists solely in-frame clones and lacks some. The sample contains about 240,000 clones, just under 90% of which appear only once. Trimming left V 0 bases short and J 7 bases short, with 19 bases between. CDR3 size: 18 residues. The germline gives CDR1 LGHNA, CDR2 YSLEER. The genes are TRBV4-3 and TRBJ1-6; D may be TRBD1 (5 bases). The source is a man aged 18-30 years in good health and CMV-seronegative. The sequenced sample consisted of PBMCs. The CDR3 bases are TGCGCCAGCAGCCAAGATCCTCCGCGGGGGATCGGGAATTCACCCCTCCACTTT. Its translation: CASSQDPPRGIGNSPLHF.